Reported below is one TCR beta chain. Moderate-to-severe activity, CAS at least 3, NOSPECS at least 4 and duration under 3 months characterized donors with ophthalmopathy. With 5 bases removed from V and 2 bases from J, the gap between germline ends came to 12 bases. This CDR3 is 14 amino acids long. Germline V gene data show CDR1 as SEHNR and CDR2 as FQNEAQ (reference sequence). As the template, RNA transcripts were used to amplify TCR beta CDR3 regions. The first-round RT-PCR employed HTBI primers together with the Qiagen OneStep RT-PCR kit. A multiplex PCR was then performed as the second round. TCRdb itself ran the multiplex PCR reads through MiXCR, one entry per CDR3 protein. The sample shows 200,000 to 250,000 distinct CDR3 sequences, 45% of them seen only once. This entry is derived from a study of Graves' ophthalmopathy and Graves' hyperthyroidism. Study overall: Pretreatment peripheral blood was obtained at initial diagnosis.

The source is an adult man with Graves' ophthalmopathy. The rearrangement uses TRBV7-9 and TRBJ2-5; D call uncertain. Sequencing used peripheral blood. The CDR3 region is CASSSAGFQETQYF. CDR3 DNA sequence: TGTGCCAGCAGCAGTGCAGGTTTTCAAGAGACCCAGTACTTC.